This entry lists 13 T cell receptor beta chains sequenced from one sample in a study of cytomegalovirus exposure and HLA in healthy donors. PCR primers comprised 60 Vbeta and 13 Jbeta primers. Produced via immunoSEQ multiplex PCR; TCRdb's table is partial and in-frame only. There are approximately 110,000 clones in the sample; just under 70% occur only once, and 5.4% lies in the top ten. The sample comprised PBMCs. The receptor source for this set is a woman in her 70s in good health and CMV-seropositive.

In its sample, this clone was seen a few times. This chain joins TRBV6-6 and TRBJ1-5; 8 bases map to TRBD1. With V trimmed by 7 bases and J by 3 bases, 8 bases remained unmatched. The CDR3 runs 15 residues. The germline V gene encodes CDR1 MNHNY and CDR2 SVGAGI (reference sequence). Here the CDR3 reads CASTDQGANNQPQHF. The CDR3 DNA reads as TGTGCCAGCACGGACCAGGGGGCGAACAATCAGCCCCAGCATTTT.

The chain is built from TRBV10-3 and TRBJ1-6, with TRBD1 identical over 8 bases. Germline CDR1 is ENHRY and CDR2 is SYGVKD. The J segment lost 6 bases and the V segment lost 2 bases, leaving 9 bases of the junction unmatched. The CDR3 is made up of 17 amino acids. CDR3 amino acids: CAISEGQGAPGNSPLHF. CDR3 sequence (DNA): TGTGCCATCAGTGAGGGGCAGGGGGCGCCGGGTAATTCACCCCTCCACTTT.

Concerning this clone: This sample includes further DNA sequences coding for the same CDR3. The chain joins TRBV6-6 to TRBJ2-7, with D maybe TRBD2 (5 bases). Trimming shortened V by 2 bases and J by 2 bases, and 10 bases separated the two germline ends. This CDR3 has 14 residues. CDR1 and CDR2 (germline): MNHNY, SVGAGI (reference sequence). The CDR3 is CASSYGTGTYEQYF. CDR3 DNA: TGTGCCAGCAGTTACGGTACGGGGACCTACGAGCAGTACTTC.

This clone was detected only a few times. The V call is TRBV7-7, the J call TRBJ2-2, with 12 bases fitting TRBD1. Looked up from germline, CDR1 is SSHAT and CDR2 is FNYEAQ (reference sequence). The CDR3 consists of 16 residues. J lost 6 bases, V lost 5 bases, and 7 bases had no gene match. The DNA of the CDR3 is TGTGCCAGCAGCCCGAGGGGACAGGGGGCCTCCGGGGAGCTGTTTTTT. It translates to CASSPRGQGASGELFF.

The chain recombines TRBV4-1 with TRBJ1-5, with D unclear. The CDR3 runs to 15 residues. The germline V and J ends were trimmed by 1 base and 7 bases, with 14 bases remaining between them. In germline, CDR1 is MGHRA, CDR2 YSYEKL. The CDR3 sequence: CASSQVAGGWQPQHF. As DNA, the CDR3 is TGCGCCAGCAGCCAAGTCGCTGGAGGTTGGCAGCCCCAGCATTTT.

This rearrangement joins TRBV7-8 to TRBJ1-5; TRBD1 matches at 7 bases. This CDR3 has 16 amino acids. Germline CDR1 reads SGHVS; CDR2 reads FQNEAQ. Trimming at V came to 7 bases and at J to 0 bases, leaving 9 bases not matched to a gene. The CDR3 here is CASTAQGGYSNQPQHF. The DNA for the CDR3 is TGTGCCAGCACCGCCCAGGGGGGCTATAGCAATCAGCCCCAGCATTTT.

A few counts support this clone. The V call is TRBV7-2, the J call TRBJ2-5; D might be TRBD2 (7 bases). With 5 bases removed from V and 2 bases from J, the gap between germline ends came to 12 bases. Germline V gene data show CDR1 as SGHTA and CDR2 as FQGNSA. This CDR3 comprises 14 residues. In nucleotides, the CDR3 is TGTGCCAGCAGCCCACAGGGACTACAAGAGACCCAGTACTTC. Protein: CASSPQGLQETQYF. The full variable domain, rest sourced from reference TRBV7-2 and TRBJ2-5, is GAGVSQSPSNKVTEKGKDVELRCDPISGHTALYWYRQSLGQGLEFLIYFQGNSAPDKSGLPSDRFSAERTGGSVSTLTIQRTQQEDSAVYLCASSPQGLQETQYFGPGTRLLVL.

The rearrangement links TRBV10-1 to TRBJ1-4, with D perhaps matching TRBD1 (5 bases). This CDR3 contains 14 residues. Deletions cut 3 bases from V and 1 base from J, with 6 bases between. CDR1 is WNHNN, CDR2 SYGVQD, per germline (reference sequence). CDR3 region: CASSEGETNEKLFF. The CDR3 coding sequence is TGCGCCAGCAGTGAAGGGGAAACTAATGAAAAACTGTTTTTT.

Worth noting for this clone: Other nucleotide sequences from this sample produce the same CDR3. J is TRBJ2-5 and V is TRBV6-5, with 9 bases that match TRBD2. CDR3 length equals 16 residues. The V gene's germline CDR1 is MNHEY and CDR2 SVGAGI. Trimming cost V 0 bases and J 5 bases; bases outside gene matches: 7. CDR3: CASSYSAGGPGETQYF. Written as DNA, the CDR3 is TGTGCCAGCAGTTACTCGGCGGGGGGGCCGGGGGAGACCCAGTACTTC.

V usage is TRBV25-1 and J usage is TRBJ1-5; 9 bases are a match to TRBD1. J was trimmed by 6 bases and V by 8 bases; bases with no gene match: 8. This CDR3 has 14 residues. CDR1 is MGHDK and CDR2 is SYGVNS in the germline V gene. This chain's CDR3 is CASSGQGNGQPQHF. DNA for the CDR3: TGTGCCAGCTCCGGACAGGGGAATGGTCAGCCCCAGCATTTT.

This chain connects TRBV30 to TRBJ2-7; the D is unclear. Between the trimmed V and J ends, which lost 1 base and 10 bases, there was a span of 14 bases. The CDR3 runs to 12 residues. Looked up from germline, CDR1 is GTSNPN and CDR2 is SVGIG (reference sequence). DNA of the CDR3: TGTGCCTGGAGTGGTGACATCAATCATCAGTACTTC. Protein product: CAWSGDINHQYF.

The chain carries TRBV2 and TRBJ2-7; tentatively, D is TRBD1 (6 bases). The CDR3 has 12 amino acids. The germline V gene has CDR1 SNHLY and CDR2 FYNNEI. V lost 3 bases and J lost 4, with 7 bases in between. The CDR3 loop reads CASSEDRYEQYF. CDR3 in DNA: TGTGCCAGCAGTGAGGACAGATACGAGCAGTACTTC.

A word on this clone: Other nucleotide sequences in the sample specify the same CDR3. The rearrangement joins TRBV10-3 to TRBJ1-5; tentatively, D is TRBD1 (5 bases). The CDR3 extends over 15 amino acids. Trimming removed 3 bases from V and 0 bases from J, with 9 bases in between. CDR1 is ENHRY and CDR2 is SYGVKD in the germline V gene. This chain's CDR3 is CAISDPGHSNQPQHF. The DNA for the CDR3 is TGTGCCATCAGTGATCCAGGGCATAGCAATCAGCCCCAGCATTTT.